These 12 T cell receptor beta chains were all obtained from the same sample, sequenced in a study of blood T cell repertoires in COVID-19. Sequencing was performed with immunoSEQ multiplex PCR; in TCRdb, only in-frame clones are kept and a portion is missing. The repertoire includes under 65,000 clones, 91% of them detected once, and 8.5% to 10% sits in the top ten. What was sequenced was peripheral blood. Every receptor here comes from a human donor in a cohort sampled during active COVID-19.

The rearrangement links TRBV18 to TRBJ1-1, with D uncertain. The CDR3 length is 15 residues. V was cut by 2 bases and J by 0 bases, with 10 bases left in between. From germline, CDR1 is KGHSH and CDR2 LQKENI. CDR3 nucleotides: TGTGCCAGCTCACCAGGGAGCAGGCTGAACACTGAAGCTTTCTTT. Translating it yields CASSPGSRLNTEAFF.

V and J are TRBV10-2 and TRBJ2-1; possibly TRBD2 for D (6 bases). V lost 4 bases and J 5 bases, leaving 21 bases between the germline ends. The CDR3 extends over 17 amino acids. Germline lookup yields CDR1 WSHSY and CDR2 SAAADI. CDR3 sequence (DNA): TGCGCCAGCAGTGTCGGGACTGGGCCCCCATCAGACAATGAGCAGTTCTTC. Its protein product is CASSVGTGPPSDNEQFF.

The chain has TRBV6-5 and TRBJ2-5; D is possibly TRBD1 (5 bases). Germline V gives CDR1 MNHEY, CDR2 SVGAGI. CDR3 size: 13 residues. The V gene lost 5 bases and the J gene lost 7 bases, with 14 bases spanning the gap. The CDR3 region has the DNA TGTGCCAGCAGTCAACCAGGGTCGGGGACCCAGTACTTC. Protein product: CASSQPGSGTQYF.

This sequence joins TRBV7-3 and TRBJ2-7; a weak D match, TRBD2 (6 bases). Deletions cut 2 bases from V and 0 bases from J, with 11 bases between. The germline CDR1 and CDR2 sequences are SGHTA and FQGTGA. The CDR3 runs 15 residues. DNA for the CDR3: TGTGCCAGCAGCTTAGGGACCGGGAGCTCCTACGAGCAGTACTTC. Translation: CASSLGTGSSYEQYF.

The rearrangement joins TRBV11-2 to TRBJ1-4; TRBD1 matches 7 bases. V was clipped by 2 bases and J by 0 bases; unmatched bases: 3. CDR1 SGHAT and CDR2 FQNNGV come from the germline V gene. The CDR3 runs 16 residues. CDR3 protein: CASSLYRGSTNEKLFF. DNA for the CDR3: TGTGCCAGCAGCTTATACAGGGGATCAACTAATGAAAAACTGTTTTTT. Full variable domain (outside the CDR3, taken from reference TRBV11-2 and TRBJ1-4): EAGVAQSPRYKIIEKRQSVAFWCNPISGHATLYWYQQILGQGPKLLIQFQNNGVVDDSQLPKDRFSAERLKGVDSTLKIQPAKLEDSAVYLCASSLYRGSTNEKLFFGSGTQLSVL.

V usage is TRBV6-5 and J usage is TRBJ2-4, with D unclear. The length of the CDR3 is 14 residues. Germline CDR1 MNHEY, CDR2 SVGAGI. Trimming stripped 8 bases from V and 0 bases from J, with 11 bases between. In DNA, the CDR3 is TGTGCCAGCGGAGATACATTAGCCAAAAACATTCAGTACTTC. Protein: CASGDTLAKNIQYF.

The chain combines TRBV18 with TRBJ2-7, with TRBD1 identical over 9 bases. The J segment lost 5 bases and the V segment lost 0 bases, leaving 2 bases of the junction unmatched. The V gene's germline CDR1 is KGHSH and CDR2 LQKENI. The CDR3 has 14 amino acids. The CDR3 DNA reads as TGTGCCAGCTCACCACCGGGACAGGGAAACGAGCAGTACTTC. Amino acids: CASSPPGQGNEQYF. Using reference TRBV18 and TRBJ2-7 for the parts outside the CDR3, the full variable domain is NAGVMQNPRHLVRRRGQEARLRCSPMKGHSHVYWYRQLPEEGLKFMVYLQKENIIDESGMPKERFSAEFPKEGPSILRIQQVVRGDSAAYFCASSPPGQGNEQYFGPGTRLTVT.

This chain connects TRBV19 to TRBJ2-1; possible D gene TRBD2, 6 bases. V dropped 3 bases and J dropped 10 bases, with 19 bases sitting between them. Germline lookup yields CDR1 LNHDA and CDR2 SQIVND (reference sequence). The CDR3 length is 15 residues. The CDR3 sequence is CASSMRMAGPPEQFF. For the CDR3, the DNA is TGTGCCAGTAGTATGAGGATGGCGGGACCCCCGGAGCAGTTCTTC.

The CDR3 sequence is CASSEVEVLKNIQYF. In DNA form, the CDR3 reads TGTGCCAGCAGTGAAGTGGAGGTGCTCAAAAACATTCAGTACTTC. The rearrangement uses TRBV2 and TRBJ2-4, with D possibly being TRBD2 (5 bases). Per germline, CDR1 SNHLY and CDR2 FYNNEI. V was shortened by 1 base and J by 3 bases, with 10 bases between the two germline ends. The CDR3 runs 15 residues.

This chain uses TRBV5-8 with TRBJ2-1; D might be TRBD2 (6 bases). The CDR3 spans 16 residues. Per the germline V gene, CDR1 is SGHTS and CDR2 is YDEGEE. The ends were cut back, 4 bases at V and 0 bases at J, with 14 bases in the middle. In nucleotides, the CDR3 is TGTGCCAGCAGCCCCCTAGCGAGCAGCTCCTACAATGAGCAGTTCTTC. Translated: CASSPLASSSYNEQFF.

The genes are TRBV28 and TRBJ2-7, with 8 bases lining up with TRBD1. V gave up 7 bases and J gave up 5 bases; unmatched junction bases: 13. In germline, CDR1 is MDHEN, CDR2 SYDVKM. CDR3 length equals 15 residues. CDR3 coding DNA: TGTGCCAGCAACGCCGGGACAGGTCAGGACAACGAGCAGTACTTC. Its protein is CASNAGTGQDNEQYF.

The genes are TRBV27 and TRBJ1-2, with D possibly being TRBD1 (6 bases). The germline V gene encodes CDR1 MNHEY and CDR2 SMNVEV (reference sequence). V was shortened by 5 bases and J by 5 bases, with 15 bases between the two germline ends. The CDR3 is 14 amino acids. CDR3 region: CASSGRTESYGYTF. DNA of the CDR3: TGTGCCAGCAGTGGAAGGACAGAGAGTTATGGCTACACCTTC.